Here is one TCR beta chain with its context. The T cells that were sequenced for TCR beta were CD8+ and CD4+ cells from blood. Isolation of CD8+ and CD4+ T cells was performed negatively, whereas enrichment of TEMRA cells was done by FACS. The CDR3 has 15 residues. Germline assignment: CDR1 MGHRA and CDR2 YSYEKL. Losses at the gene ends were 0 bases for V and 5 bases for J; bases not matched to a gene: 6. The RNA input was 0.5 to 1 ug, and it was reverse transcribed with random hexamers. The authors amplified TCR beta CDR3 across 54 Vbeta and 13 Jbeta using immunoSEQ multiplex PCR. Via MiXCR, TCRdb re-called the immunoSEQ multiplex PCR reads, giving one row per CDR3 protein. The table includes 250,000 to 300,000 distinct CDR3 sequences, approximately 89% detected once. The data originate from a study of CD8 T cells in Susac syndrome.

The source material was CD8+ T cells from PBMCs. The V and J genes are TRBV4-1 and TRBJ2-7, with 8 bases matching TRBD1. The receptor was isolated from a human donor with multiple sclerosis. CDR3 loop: CASSQEQGVGHEQYF. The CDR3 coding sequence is TGCGCCAGCAGCCAAGAACAGGGGGTGGGCCACGAGCAGTACTTC.